What follows describes a single TCR beta chain. Its antigen is currently unknown. Some clones are missing from TCRdb's copy, which holds only in-frame ones; the method was immunoSEQ multiplex PCR. The table shows a few thousand clones, with around 50% occurring only once. The sample originates from a study of tumor-infiltrating lymphocytes in localized non-small cell lung cancer. Notes on the study in general: IM1 and IM2 tumors showed no difference in T-cell fraction.

The TCR was taken from a human donor with non-small cell lung cancer. The specimen sequenced was uninvolved lung tissue not adjacent to the tumor.

The chain's CDR3 is CASTDYYNEQFF. The CDR3 nucleotides are TGTGCCAGCACCGACTACTACAATGAGCAGTTCTTC. V is TRBV6-6 and J is TRBJ2-1; D is possibly TRBD2 (5 bases). V gave up 7 bases and J gave up 3 bases, with 7 bases separating them. Looked up from germline, CDR1 is MNHNY and CDR2 is SVGAGI (reference sequence). The CDR3 loop spans 12 amino acids.